This record concerns one T cell receptor (beta chain) sequence. The antigen is not known. TCRdb keeps only in-frame clones here, not all; method: immunoSEQ multiplex PCR. The sample records about 97,000 clones, approximately 90% being singletons. These data come from a study of graft-versus-host responses after intestinal transplantation. Looking at the study overall: Induction using anti-thymocyte globulin, followed by tacrolimus and steroids for two to three years, was given to all recipients. Study findings and constraints: Recipient marrow contained GvH clones, some of which appeared first in ileum or blood. Individuals who had graft-donor T cell macrochimerism had allografts that showed high graft-versus-host to host-versus-graft clonal ratios. Early HvG declines after transplant were associated with peak circulating GvH clone levels.

This receptor was taken from a human patient who received an intestinal transplant, so some T cells may come from the graft donor. Source: PBMCs, taken around 450 days after intestinal transplant.

The DNA for the CDR3 is TGTGCCAGCAGACCCCAGGGCTTTACGACGTACGAGCAGTACTTC. Protein: CASRPQGFTTYEQYF. The V gene is TRBV27, the J gene TRBJ2-7; maybe TRBD1 (5 bases). The V gene's germline CDR1 is MNHEY and CDR2 SMNVEV (reference sequence). The CDR3 runs to 15 residues. The ends were cut back, 6 bases at V and 4 bases at J, with 19 bases in the middle.